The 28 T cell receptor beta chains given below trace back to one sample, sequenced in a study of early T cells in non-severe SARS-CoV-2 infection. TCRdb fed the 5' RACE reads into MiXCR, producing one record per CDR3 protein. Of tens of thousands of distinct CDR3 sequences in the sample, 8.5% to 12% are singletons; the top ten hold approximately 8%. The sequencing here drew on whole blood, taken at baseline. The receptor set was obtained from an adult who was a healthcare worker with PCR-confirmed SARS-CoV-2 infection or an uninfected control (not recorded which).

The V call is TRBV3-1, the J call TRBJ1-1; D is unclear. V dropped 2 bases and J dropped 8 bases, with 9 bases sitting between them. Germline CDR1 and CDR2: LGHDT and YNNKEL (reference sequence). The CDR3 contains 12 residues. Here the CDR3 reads CASSQLSREAFF. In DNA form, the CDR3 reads TGTGCCAGCAGCCAATTAAGCAGGGAAGCTTTCTTT.

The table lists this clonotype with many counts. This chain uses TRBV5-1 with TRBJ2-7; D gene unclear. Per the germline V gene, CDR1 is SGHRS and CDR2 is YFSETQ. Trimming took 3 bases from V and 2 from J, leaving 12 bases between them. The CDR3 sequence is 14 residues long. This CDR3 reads CASSSTTAAYEQYF. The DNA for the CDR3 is TGCGCCAGCAGCTCAACGACGGCCGCCTACGAGCAGTACTTC.

Here the CDR3 DNA reads TGTGCCAGCACCCTGACAGGGAACTATGGCTACACCTTC. It yields the protein CASTLTGNYGYTF. The V and J genes are TRBV5-6 and TRBJ1-2, with TRBD1 matching over 7 bases. In germline, CDR1 is SGHDT, CDR2 YYEEEE. V lost 6 bases to trimming and J lost 2 bases; unmatched junction nucleotides: 4. CDR3 length: 13 residues.

The CDR3 DNA sequence: TGTGCCAGCAGCTTGGCCAACAATGAGCAGTTCTTC. This encodes CASSLANNEQFF. V gene TRBV5-6 combines with J gene TRBJ2-1; D gene ambiguous. The CDR3 sequence is 12 residues long. CDR1 is SGHDT, CDR2 YYEEEE, per germline. Trimming pared 0 bases from V and 5 bases from J, leaving 3 bases between.

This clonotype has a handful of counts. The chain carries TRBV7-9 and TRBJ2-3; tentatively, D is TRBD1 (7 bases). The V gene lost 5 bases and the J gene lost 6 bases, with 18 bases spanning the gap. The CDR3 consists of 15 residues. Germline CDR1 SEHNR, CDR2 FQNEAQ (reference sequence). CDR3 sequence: CASSLQQGRLDTQYF. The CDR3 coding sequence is TGTGCCAGCAGCCTACAACAGGGGAGGTTGGATACGCAGTATTTT. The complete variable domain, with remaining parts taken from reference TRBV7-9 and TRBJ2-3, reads DTGVSQNPRHKITKRGQNVTFRCDPISEHNRLYWYRQTLGQGPEFLTYFQNEAQLEKSRLLSDRFSAERPKGSFSTLEIQRTEQGDSAMYLCASSLQQGRLDTQYFGPGTRLTVL.

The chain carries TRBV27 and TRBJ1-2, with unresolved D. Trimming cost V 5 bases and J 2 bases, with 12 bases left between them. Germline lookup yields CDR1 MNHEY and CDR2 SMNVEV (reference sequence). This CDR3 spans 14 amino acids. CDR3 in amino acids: CASSPRRGNYGYTF. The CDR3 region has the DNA TGTGCCAGCAGTCCGAGGAGAGGGAACTATGGCTACACCTTC.

Written as DNA, the CDR3 is TGTGCCAGCATGGGCGCGGTTCACCCCTTCACAGATACGCAGTATTTT. Translated, it gives CASMGAVHPFTDTQYF. The rearrangement joins TRBV27 to TRBJ2-3, with D unclear. Germline V gene sequence: CDR1 MNHEY, CDR2 SMNVEV (reference sequence). This CDR3 has 16 amino acids. The V and J ends lost 7 bases and 2 bases respectively, with 19 bases between them.

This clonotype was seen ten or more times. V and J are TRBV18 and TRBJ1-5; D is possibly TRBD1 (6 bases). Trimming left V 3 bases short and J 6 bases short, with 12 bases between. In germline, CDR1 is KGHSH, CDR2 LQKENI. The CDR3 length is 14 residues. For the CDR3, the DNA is TGTGCCAGCTCACCTGACAGGAGAGGTCAGCCCCAGCATTTT. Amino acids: CASSPDRRGQPQHF.

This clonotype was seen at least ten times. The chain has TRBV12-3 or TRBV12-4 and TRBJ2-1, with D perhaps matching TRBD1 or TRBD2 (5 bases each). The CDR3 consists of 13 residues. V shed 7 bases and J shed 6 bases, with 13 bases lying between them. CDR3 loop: CASIPGTSNEQFF. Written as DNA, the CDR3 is TGTGCCAGCATCCCGGGGACGAGCAATGAGCAGTTCTTC.

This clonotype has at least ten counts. This CDR3 reads CASSRGLGSPLHF. In DNA, the CDR3 is TGTGCCAGCAGCCGGGGGCTCGGATCACCCCTCCACTTT. The rearrangement joins TRBV7-9 to TRBJ1-6; a possible D gene is TRBD1 (6 bases). Trimming left V 5 bases short and J 10 bases short, with 12 bases between. The germline V gene encodes CDR1 SEHNR and CDR2 FQNEAQ (reference sequence). CDR3 length equals 13 residues.

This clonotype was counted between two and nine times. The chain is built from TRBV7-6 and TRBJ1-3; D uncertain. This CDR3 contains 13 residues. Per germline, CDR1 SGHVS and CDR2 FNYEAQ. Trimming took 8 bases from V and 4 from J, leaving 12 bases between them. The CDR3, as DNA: TGTGCCAGCGGCGGGTCGGGCGGAAACACCATATATTTT. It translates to CASGGSGGNTIYF.

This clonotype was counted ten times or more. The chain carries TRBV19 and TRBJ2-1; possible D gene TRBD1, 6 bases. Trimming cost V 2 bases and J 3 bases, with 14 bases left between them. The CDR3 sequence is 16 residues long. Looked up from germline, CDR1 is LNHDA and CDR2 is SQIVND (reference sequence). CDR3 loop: CASSIYREPYYNEQFF. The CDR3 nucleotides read TGTGCCAGTAGTATATACAGGGAGCCGTACTACAATGAGCAGTTCTTC.

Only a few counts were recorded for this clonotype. CDR3 nucleotide sequence: TGCAGTGCTAGAATCACAGGGTTCTCTGGGGCCAACGTCCTGACTTTC. Translated: CSARITGFSGANVLTF. This chain joins TRBV20-1 and TRBJ2-6, with D tentatively TRBD1 (6 bases). Germline-derived CDR1 and CDR2 are DFQATT and SNEGSKA (reference sequence). CDR3 length: 16 residues. Trimming cost V 2 bases and J 0 bases, with 11 bases left between them.

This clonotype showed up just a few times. The CDR3 protein is CSASGDQPQHF. CDR3 in DNA: TGCAGTGCAAGCGGGGATCAGCCCCAGCATTTT. The chain recombines TRBV20-1 with TRBJ1-5; no clear D. V dropped 6 bases and J dropped 5 bases, with 8 bases sitting between them. This CDR3 has 11 amino acids. Germline loops: CDR1 DFQATT, CDR2 SNEGSKA (reference sequence).

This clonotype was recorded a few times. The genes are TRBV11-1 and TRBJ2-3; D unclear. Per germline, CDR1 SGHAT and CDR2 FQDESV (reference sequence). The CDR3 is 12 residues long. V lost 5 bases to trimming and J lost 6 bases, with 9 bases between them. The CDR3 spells CASSPKSDTQYF. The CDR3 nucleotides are TGTGCCAGCAGCCCCAAGTCCGATACGCAGTATTTT.

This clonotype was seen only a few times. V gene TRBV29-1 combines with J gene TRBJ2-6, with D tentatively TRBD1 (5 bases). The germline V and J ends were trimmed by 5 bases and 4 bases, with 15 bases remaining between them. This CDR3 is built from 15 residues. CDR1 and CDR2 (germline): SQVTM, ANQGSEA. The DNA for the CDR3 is TGCAGCGTTCTCCAGGGATCGCGAGGGGCCAACGTCCTGACTTTC. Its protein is CSVLQGSRGANVLTF.

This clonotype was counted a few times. In DNA, the CDR3 is TGCAGCGCAGCAGGACGACTTAACACCGGGGAGCTGTTTTTT. Translated: CSAAGRLNTGELFF. The chain links TRBV20-1 to TRBJ2-2; no clear D gene. The CDR3 covers 14 residues. CDR1 is DFQATT and CDR2 is SNEGSKA in the germline V gene (reference sequence).

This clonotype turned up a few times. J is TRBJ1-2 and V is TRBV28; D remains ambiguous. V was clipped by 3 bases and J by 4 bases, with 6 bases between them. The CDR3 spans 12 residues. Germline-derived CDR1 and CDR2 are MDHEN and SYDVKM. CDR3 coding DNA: TGTGCCAGCAGTTTCGTCGGCTATGGCTACACCTTC. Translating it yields CASSFVGYGYTF.

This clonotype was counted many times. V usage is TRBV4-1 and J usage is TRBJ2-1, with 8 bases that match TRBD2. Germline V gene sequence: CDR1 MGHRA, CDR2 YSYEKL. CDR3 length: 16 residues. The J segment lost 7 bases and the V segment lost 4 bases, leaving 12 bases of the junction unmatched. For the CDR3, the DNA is TGCGCCAGCAGCCTCCTACGTAGCGGGACGGGAAATGAGCAGTTCTTC. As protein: CASSLLRSGTGNEQFF.

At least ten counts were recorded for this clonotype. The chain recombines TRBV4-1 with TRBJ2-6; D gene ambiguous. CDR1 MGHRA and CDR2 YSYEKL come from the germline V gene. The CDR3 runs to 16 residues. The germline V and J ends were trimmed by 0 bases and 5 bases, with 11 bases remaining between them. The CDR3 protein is CASSQDFFRWANVLTF. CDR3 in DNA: TGCGCCAGCAGCCAAGATTTTTTCCGGTGGGCCAACGTCCTGACTTTC.

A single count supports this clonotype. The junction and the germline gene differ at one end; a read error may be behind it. The CDR3 protein is CASSPLRLAGVTDTQYF. CDR3 coding DNA: TGCGCCAGCAGCCCCCTCCGACTAGCGGGAGTTACAGATACGCAATATTTT. V gene TRBV5-1 combines with J gene TRBJ2-3, with 12 nucleotides matching TRBD2. This CDR3 spans 17 amino acids. Germline V gives CDR1 SGHRS, CDR2 YFSETQ. Looking up the rest from reference TRBV5-1 and TRBJ2-3 gives the full variable domain: KAGVTQTPRYLIKTRGQQVTLSCSPISGHRSVSWYQQTPGQGLQFLFEYFSETQRNKGNFPGRFSGRQFSNSRSEMNVSTLELGDSALYLCASSPLRLAGVTDTQYFGPGTRLTVL.

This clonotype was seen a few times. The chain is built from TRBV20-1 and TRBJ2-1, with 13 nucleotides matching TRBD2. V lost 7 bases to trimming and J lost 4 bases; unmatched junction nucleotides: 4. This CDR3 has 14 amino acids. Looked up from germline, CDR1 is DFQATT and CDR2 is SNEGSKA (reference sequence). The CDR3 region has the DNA TGCAGTGTCCCGGGACTAGCGGGGTACAATGAGCAGTTCTTC. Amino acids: CSVPGLAGYNEQFF.

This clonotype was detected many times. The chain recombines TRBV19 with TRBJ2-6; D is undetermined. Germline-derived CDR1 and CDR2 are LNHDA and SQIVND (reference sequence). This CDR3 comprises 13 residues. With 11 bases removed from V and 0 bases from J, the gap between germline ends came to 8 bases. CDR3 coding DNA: TGTGCCTCCTGGTACTCTGGGGCCAACGTCCTGACTTTC. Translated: CASWYSGANVLTF.

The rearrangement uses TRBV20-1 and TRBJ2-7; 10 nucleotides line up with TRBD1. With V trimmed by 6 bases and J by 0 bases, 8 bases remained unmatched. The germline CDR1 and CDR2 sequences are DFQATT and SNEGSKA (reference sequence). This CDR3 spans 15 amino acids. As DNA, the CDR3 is TGCAGTGCGAAAACGGGACAGGGGTTCTCCTACGAGCAGTACTTC. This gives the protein CSAKTGQGFSYEQYF.

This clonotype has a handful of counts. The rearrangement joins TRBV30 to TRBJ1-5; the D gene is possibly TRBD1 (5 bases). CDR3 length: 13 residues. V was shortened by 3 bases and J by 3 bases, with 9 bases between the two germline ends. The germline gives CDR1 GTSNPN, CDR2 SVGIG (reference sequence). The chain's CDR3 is CAWSRGDNQPQHF. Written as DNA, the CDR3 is TGTGCCTGGAGCAGAGGGGACAATCAGCCCCAGCATTTT.

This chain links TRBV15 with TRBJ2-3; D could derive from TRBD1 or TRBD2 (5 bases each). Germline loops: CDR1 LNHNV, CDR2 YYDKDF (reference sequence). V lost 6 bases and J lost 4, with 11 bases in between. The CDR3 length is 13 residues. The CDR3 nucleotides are TGTGCCACCAGAGAGGGACGCTCAGATACGCAGTATTTT. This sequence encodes CATREGRSDTQYF.

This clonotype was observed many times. CDR3 amino acids: CASSLVRRTSYNEQFF. The CDR3 region has the DNA TGTGCCAGCAGCTTAGTTCGACGGACCTCCTACAATGAGCAGTTCTTC. The rearrangement uses TRBV7-9 and TRBJ2-1; D is unclear. From germline, CDR1 is SEHNR and CDR2 FQNEAQ (reference sequence). The germline V and J ends were trimmed by 1 base and 0 bases, with 10 bases remaining between them. CDR3 size: 16 residues.

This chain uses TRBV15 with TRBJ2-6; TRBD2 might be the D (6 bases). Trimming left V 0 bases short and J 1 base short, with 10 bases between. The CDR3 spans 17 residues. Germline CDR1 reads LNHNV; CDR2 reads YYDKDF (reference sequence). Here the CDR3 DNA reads TGTGCCACCAGCAGAGAACGGAGGGTTTCTGGGGCCAACGTCCTGACTTTC. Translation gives CATSRERRVSGANVLTF. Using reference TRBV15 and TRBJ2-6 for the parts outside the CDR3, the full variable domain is DAMVIQNPRYQVTQFGKPVTLSCSQTLNHNVMYWYQQKSSQAPKLLFHYYDKDFNNEADTPDNFQSRRPNTSFCFLDIRSPGLGDTAMYLCATSRERRVSGANVLTFGAGSRLTVL.